This T cell receptor (beta chain) was identified in a study of T cell clones after liver transplantation. Assay: immunoSEQ multiplex PCR; the TCRdb copy retains only in-frame clones and omits some. Found here are about 120,000 clones, 75% to 95% of them singletons; the top ten hold around 0.86%. This receptor was obtained from a human patient who received a liver transplant. Some T cells may have originated in the graft donor. Sequenced here: CD4+ T cells from blood, sampled 12 months after liver transplant.

CDR3 residues: CASGPRGPNTGELFF. The CDR3 DNA reads as TGTGCTAGTGGTCCCAGGGGGCCCAACACCGGGGAGCTGTTTTTT. The chain employs TRBV12-5 and TRBJ2-2; 8 bases are a match to TRBD1. V trimming: 5 bases; J trimming: 2 bases; junction bases outside the gene matches: 4. Germline V gives CDR1 LGHNT, CDR2 FRNRAP. This CDR3 has 15 residues.